The 9 T cell receptor beta chains below come from one sample, sequenced in a study of T cells in Graves' hyperthyroidism and ophthalmopathy. The investigators amplified TCR beta CDR3 regions from RNA transcripts. A first-round RT-PCR of the TCR CDR3 used the HTBI primer set. TCRdb re-derived calls from the multiplex PCR reads in MiXCR, one entry per CDR3 protein. The table lists about 130,000 distinct CDR3 sequences, less than 25% of them singletons. Sequencing used blood. These receptors were collected from a woman in her fifties or sixties with Graves' hyperthyroidism that later progressed to Graves' ophthalmopathy.

In its sample, this clonotype was seen many times. The chain has TRBV28 and TRBJ2-7; 9 nucleotides align to TRBD2. The CDR3 is 14 amino acids. Trimming removed 6 bases from V and 2 bases from J; junction bases left unmatched: 5. Germline lookup yields CDR1 MDHEN and CDR2 SYDVKM. The CDR3 is CASSSTSGPYEQYF. The CDR3 DNA is TGTGCCAGCAGCTCGACTAGCGGACCCTACGAGCAGTACTTC.

This clonotype was seen a handful of times. This rearrangement joins TRBV20-1 to TRBJ1-2; D perhaps matches TRBD1 (6 bases). V lost 6 bases and J 4 bases, leaving 15 bases between the germline ends. In germline, CDR1 is DFQATT, CDR2 SNEGSKA (reference sequence). This CDR3 region has 13 residues. For the CDR3, the DNA is TGCAGTGCAAACAAACAGGGAAGCTATGGCTACACCTTC. Translating it yields CSANKQGSYGYTF.

This chain's CDR3 is CASSMAGAGANVLTF. In DNA form, the CDR3 reads TGTGCCAGTAGTATGGCAGGGGCGGGGGCCAACGTCCTGACTTTC. This sequence joins TRBV19 and TRBJ2-6, with D possibly TRBD1 on 6 matching bases. Germline V gene sequence: CDR1 LNHDA, CDR2 SQIVND (reference sequence). This CDR3 comprises 15 residues. Trimming pared 3 bases from V and 4 bases from J, leaving 10 bases between.

The rearrangement joins TRBV11-2 to TRBJ1-4, with D possibly TRBD1 on 6 matching bases. The CDR3 consists of 14 residues. The germline V gene encodes CDR1 SGHAT and CDR2 FQNNGV. Trimming removed 1 base from V and 7 bases from J, with 10 bases in between. The CDR3 region is CASSLGSGVEKLFF. In DNA form, the CDR3 reads TGTGCCAGCAGCTTAGGCTCAGGGGTTGAAAAACTGTTTTTT.

There are many counts of this clonotype. CDR3: CASSSGTGETYEQYF. In DNA form, the CDR3 reads TGTGCCAGCAGCTCCGGGACAGGGGAAACCTACGAGCAGTACTTC. V usage is TRBV5-4 and J usage is TRBJ2-7; 10 bases map to TRBD1. Germline loops: CDR1 SGHNT, CDR2 YYREEE (reference sequence). The ends lost 3 bases at V and 2 bases at J; junction bases unmatched: 5. The CDR3 loop spans 15 amino acids.

This clonotype has ten or more counts. This chain connects TRBV11-3 to TRBJ2-1, with D maybe TRBD2 (6 bases). The germline V and J ends were trimmed by 5 bases and 7 bases, with 18 bases remaining between them. Germline V gene data show CDR1 as SGHNT and CDR2 as YENEEA. The CDR3 covers 15 residues. CDR3 DNA sequence: TGTGCCAGCAGCCCGCACAAGGCGGGAAGAAATGAGCAGTTCTTC. The encoded protein is CASSPHKAGRNEQFF.

The chain joins TRBV28 to TRBJ1-2; 9 nucleotides align to TRBD1. This CDR3 has 13 residues. Losses at the gene ends were 2 bases for V and 8 bases for J; bases not matched to a gene: 3. Per the germline V gene, CDR1 is MDHEN and CDR2 is SYDVKM. CDR3 protein: CASSLGTGSGYTF. CDR3 coding DNA: TGTGCCAGCAGTTTAGGGACAGGGAGCGGCTACACCTTC.

This clonotype was counted only a few times. This sequence joins TRBV10-3 and TRBJ1-4; a weak D match, TRBD1 (5 bases). Between the trimmed V and J ends, which lost 0 bases and 5 bases, there was a span of 10 bases. This CDR3 has 15 amino acids. Germline CDR1 is ENHRY and CDR2 is SYGVKD. As DNA, the CDR3 is TGTGCCATCAGTGAGTCCGGACAACTAAATGAAAAACTGTTTTTT. The encoded protein is CAISESGQLNEKLFF.

This clonotype was seen ten or more times. This chain's CDR3 is CASEGASEAFF. The CDR3 DNA reads as TGTGCCAGCGAAGGGGCTTCTGAAGCTTTCTTT. The chain is built from TRBV2 and TRBJ1-1, with D perhaps matching TRBD1 (5 bases). Trimming removed 8 bases at V and 6 bases at J, with 10 bases between. This CDR3 has 11 residues. CDR1 and CDR2 from the germline V gene are SNHLY and FYNNEI.